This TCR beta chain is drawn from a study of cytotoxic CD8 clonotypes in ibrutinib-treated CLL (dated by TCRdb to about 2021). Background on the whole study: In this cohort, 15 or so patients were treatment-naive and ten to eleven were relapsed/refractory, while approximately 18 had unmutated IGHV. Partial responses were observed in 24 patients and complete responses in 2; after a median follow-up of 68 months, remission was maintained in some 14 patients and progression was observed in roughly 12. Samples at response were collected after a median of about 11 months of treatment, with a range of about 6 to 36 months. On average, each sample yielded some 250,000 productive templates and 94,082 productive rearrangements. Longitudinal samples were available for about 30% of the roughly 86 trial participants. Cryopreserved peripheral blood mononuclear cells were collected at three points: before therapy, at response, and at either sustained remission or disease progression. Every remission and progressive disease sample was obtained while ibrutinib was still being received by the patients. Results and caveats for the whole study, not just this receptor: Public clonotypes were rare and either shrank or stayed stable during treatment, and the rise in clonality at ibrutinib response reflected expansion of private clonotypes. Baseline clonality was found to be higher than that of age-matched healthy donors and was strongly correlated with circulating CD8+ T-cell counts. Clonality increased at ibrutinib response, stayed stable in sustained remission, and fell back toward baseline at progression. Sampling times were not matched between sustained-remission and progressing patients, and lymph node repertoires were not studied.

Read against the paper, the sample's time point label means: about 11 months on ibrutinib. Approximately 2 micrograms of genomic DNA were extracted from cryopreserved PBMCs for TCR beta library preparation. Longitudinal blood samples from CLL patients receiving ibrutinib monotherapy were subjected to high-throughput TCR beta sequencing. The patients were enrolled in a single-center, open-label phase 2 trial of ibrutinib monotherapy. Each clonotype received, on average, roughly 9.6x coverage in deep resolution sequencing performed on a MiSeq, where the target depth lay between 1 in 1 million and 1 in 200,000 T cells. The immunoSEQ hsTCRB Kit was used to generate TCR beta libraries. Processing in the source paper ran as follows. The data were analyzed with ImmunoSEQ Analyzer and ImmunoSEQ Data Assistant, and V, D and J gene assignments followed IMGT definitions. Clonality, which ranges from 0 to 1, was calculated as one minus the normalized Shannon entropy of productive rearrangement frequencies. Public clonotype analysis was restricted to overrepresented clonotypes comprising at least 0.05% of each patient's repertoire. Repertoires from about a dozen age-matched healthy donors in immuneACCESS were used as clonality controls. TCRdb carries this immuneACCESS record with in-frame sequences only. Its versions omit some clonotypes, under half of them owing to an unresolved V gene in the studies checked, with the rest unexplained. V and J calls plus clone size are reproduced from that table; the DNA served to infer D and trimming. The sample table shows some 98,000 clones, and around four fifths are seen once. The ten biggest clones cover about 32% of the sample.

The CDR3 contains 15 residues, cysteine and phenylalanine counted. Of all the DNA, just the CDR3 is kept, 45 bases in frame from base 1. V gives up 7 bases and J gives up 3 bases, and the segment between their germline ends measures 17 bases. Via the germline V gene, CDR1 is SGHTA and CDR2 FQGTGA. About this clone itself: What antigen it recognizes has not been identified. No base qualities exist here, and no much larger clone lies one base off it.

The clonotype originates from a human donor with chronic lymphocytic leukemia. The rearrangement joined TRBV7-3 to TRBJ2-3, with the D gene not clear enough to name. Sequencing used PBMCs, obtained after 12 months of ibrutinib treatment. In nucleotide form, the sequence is TGTGCCAGCACCATTGGGTTTAGTGGTACAGATACGCAGTATTTT. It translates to CASTIGFSGTDTQYF.